Below are 12 T cell receptor beta chains sequenced from a single sample in a study of blood T cell repertoires in COVID-19. Measured with immunoSEQ multiplex PCR; TCRdb has only the in-frame clones, and not every one. The sample lists around 250,000 clones, more than 75% occurring once. The sequenced sample consisted of PBMCs or T cells enriched from blood (not recorded which). All receptors derive from a woman in her 50s who had been exposed to COVID-19.

This sequence joins TRBV11-2 and TRBJ1-1; no definite D call. V shed 1 base and J shed 11 bases, with 14 bases lying between them. From germline, CDR1 is SGHAT and CDR2 FQNNGV. This CDR3 contains 13 residues. The chain's CDR3 is CASSLGWPTGAFF. The CDR3 DNA follows: TGTGCCAGCAGCTTAGGGTGGCCCACGGGGGCTTTCTTT. Looking up the rest from reference TRBV11-2 and TRBJ1-1 gives the full variable domain: EAGVAQSPRYKIIEKRQSVAFWCNPISGHATLYWYQQILGQGPKLLIQFQNNGVVDDSQLPKDRFSAERLKGVDSTLKIQPAKLEDSAVYLCASSLGWPTGAFFGQGTRLTVV.

This rearrangement joins TRBV19 to TRBJ1-2, with 9 bases lining up with TRBD1. Trimming took 3 bases from V and 6 from J; bases not matched to a gene: 8. CDR3 length equals 15 residues. CDR1 is LNHDA and CDR2 is SQIVND in the germline V gene (reference sequence). In DNA, the CDR3 is TGTGCCAGTAGTATCCCCCCCGGACAGGGGAATGGCTACACCTTC. Its translation is CASSIPPGQGNGYTF. Together with reference TRBV19 and TRBJ1-2, the CDR3 gives the full variable domain: DGGITQSPKYLFRKEGQNVTLSCEQNLNHDAMYWYRQDPGQGLRLIYYSQIVNDFQKGDIAEGYSVSREKKESFPLTVTSAQKNPTAFYLCASSIPPGQGNGYTFGSGTRLTVV.

This rearrangement joins TRBV21-1 to TRBJ1-1. TRBV21-1 is described as a pseudogene. This CDR3 spans 12 amino acids. CDR3 region: CASSRKEPYPFF. DNA of the CDR3: TGTGCCAGCAGCAGAAAAGAGCCCTATCCTTTCTTT.

This clone has just one count. The chain recombines TRBV28 with TRBJ1-4; TRBD1 might be the D (5 bases). CDR3 size: 15 residues. Germline lookup yields CDR1 MDHEN and CDR2 SYDVKM. Trimming took 6 bases from V and 5 from J, leaving 16 bases between them. The CDR3 sequence: CASSFPGRGNEKLFF. The CDR3 DNA follows: TGTGCCAGCAGCTTCCCCGGGAGGGGAAATGAAAAACTGTTTTTT.

The chain recombines TRBV2 with TRBJ2-5, with 9 bases matching TRBD1. Per germline, CDR1 SNHLY and CDR2 FYNNEI. The V segment lost 11 bases and the J segment 5 bases; nucleotides outside the gene matches: 6. CDR3 size: 12 residues. CDR3 nucleotides: TGTGCCTCACAGGGGGCTCTGGAGACCCAGTACTTC. Protein product: CASQGALETQYF.

V is TRBV4-2 and J is TRBJ2-2; D remains unclear. The CDR3 consists of 15 residues. Germline V gene data show CDR1 as LGHNA and CDR2 as YNFKEQ. Trimming left V 0 bases short and J 1 base short, with 6 bases between. The chain's CDR3 is CASSQDAENTGELFF. The CDR3 bases are TGTGCCAGCAGCCAAGATGCAGAGAACACCGGGGAGCTGTTTTTT.

The chain employs TRBV5-1 and TRBJ1-1; D is ambiguous. The CDR3 sequence is 12 residues long. The germline V and J ends were trimmed by 0 bases and 6 bases, with 6 bases remaining between them. Germline V gene lookup returns CDR1 SGHRS and CDR2 YFSETQ. As DNA, the CDR3 is TGCGCCAGCAGCTTGGGGGCCGCTGAAGCTTTCTTT. Translating it yields CASSLGAAEAFF.

The V gene is TRBV18, the J gene TRBJ2-3; 14 positions match TRBD2. Germline V gene data show CDR1 as KGHSH and CDR2 as LQKENI. V shed 3 bases and J 3 bases; nucleotides not matched to a gene: 5. This CDR3 has 17 residues. The DNA of the CDR3 is TGTGCCAGCTCACCTCTGACTAGCGGGGGGGCAACAGATACGCAGTATTTT. It translates to CASSPLTSGGATDTQYF.

The chain employs TRBV10-2 and TRBJ2-5; 14 nucleotides line up with TRBD2. Germline V gene sequence: CDR1 WSHSY, CDR2 SAAADI. V dropped 6 bases and J dropped 7; count of bases not matched to a gene: 7. The CDR3 is 15 residues long. Here the CDR3 DNA reads TGCGCCAGCAGCGGACTAGCGGGGGGTGGTGGGACCCAGTACTTC. This codes for CASSGLAGGGGTQYF.

J is TRBJ2-5 and V is TRBV16, with 9 bases lining up with TRBD1. Germline V gene lookup returns CDR1 KGHSY and CDR2 FQNENV. Trimming removed 1 base from V and 7 bases from J; junction bases left unmatched: 7. This CDR3 region has 15 residues. The CDR3 DNA reads TGTGCCAGCAGCCAATGGGGCCGACAGGGGGTGACCCAGTACTTC. It is translated as CASSQWGRQGVTQYF.

The chain recombines TRBV2 with TRBJ1-4; 10 bases line up with TRBD1. Germline-derived CDR1 and CDR2 are SNHLY and FYNNEI. The CDR3 has 15 amino acids. With V trimmed by 5 bases and J by 6 bases, 6 bases remained unmatched. The CDR3 spells CASSTPGTGDEKLFF. The CDR3 DNA reads TGTGCCAGCAGTACCCCCGGGACAGGGGATGAAAAACTGTTTTTT.

Of note for this clone: Germline is not matched at one junction end, which may reflect a read error. The chain links TRBV29-1 to TRBJ1-3; 11 bases line up with TRBD1. CDR1 is SQVTM and CDR2 is ANQGSEA in the germline V gene. The CDR3 has 15 residues. The CDR3 region has the DNA TGCAGCGTTCGTGGACAGGGGGCATTTGGAAACACCGTATATTTT. It is translated as CSVRGQGAFGNTVYF. The full variable domain, in which reference TRBV29-1 and TRBJ1-3 provide the parts outside the CDR3, is SAVISQKPSRDICQRGTSLTIQCQVDSQVTMMFWYRQQPGQSLTLIATANQGSEATYESGFVIDKFPISRPNLTFSTLTVSNMSPEDSSIYLCSVRGQGAFGNTVYFGEGSWLTVV.